This T cell receptor (beta chain) was retrieved from a study of blood T cell repertoires in COVID-19. Study background: The analysed material was cDNA or gDNA that came from T cells, B-cell-depleted T cells, or PBMCs.

All exposed participants met a person with COVID-19 within 2 weeks before entering the study. Measured with immunoSEQ multiplex PCR; TCRdb has only the in-frame clones, and not every one. The sample yields about 200,000 clones, 65% to 90% seen once. Germline values: CDR1 LNHDA, CDR2 SQIVND (reference sequence). V was pared by 5 bases and J by 4 bases, with 14 bases between. CDR3 length: 14 amino acids. This clone is a singleton in its sample. The sequence came from a woman between 25 and 40 years old who had been exposed to COVID-19. The chain carries TRBV19 and TRBJ1-1; the D is unclear. Sequencing used PBMCs or T cells enriched from blood (not recorded which). CDR3 residues: CASSPRSEGTEAFF. As DNA, the CDR3 is TGTGCCAGTAGTCCGCGGAGCGAGGGCACTGAAGCTTTCTTT. Filled out from reference TRBV19 and TRBJ1-1, the complete variable domain reads DGGITQSPKYLFRKEGQNVTLSCEQNLNHDAMYWYRQDPGQGLRLIYYSQIVNDFQKGDIAEGYSVSREKKESFPLTVTSAQKNPTAFYLCASSPRSEGTEAFFGQGTRLTVV.